These 21 T cell receptor beta chains originate from one sample sequenced in a study of CD8 T cells in ankylosing spondylitis. Regarding the study as a whole: One TCR beta motif, made up of eight highly homologous variants, appeared characteristic of ankylosing spondylitis blood.

Via MiXCR, TCRdb re-called the 5' RACE reads, giving one row per CDR3 protein. The table has around 890,000 distinct CDR3 sequences, 12% seen once; the top ten hold less than 0.65%. Their target antigens are unknown. Sequencing input: blood, either unsorted or a sorted T cell fraction (not recorded which). These receptors all come from a male donor with ankylosing spondylitis.

The V and J genes are TRBV12-3 or TRBV12-4 and TRBJ1-5; 8 nucleotides align to TRBD1. V shed 4 bases, J shed 5 bases, and the junction held 4 bases outside the gene matches. The CDR3 sequence is 14 residues long. The CDR3: CASSSQGDHQPQHF. The DNA of the CDR3 is TGTGCCAGCAGTTCACAGGGGGACCATCAGCCCCAGCATTTT.

There are many counts of this clonotype. CDR3 nucleotide sequence: TGTGCCAGCAGCCCCCAGACCCAAACAAACTATGGCTACACCTTC. Translated: CASSPQTQTNYGYTF. This chain uses TRBV7-2 with TRBJ1-2; no reliable D call. The CDR3 contains 15 residues. Germline V lookup: CDR1 SGHTA, CDR2 FQGNSA. V lost 5 bases and J 2 bases, leaving 15 bases between the germline ends.

The genes are TRBV15 and TRBJ1-2; the D is unclear. Between the trimmed V and J ends, which lost 3 bases and 4 bases, there was a span of 12 bases. Per germline, CDR1 LNHNV and CDR2 YYDKDF (reference sequence). CDR3 length equals 14 residues. CDR3 coding DNA: TGTGCCACCAGCAGGGCTGACGGGATCTATGGCTACACCTTC. Amino acid sequence: CATSRADGIYGYTF.

This clonotype was seen only a few times. The chain combines TRBV4-2 with TRBJ1-4; tentative D call: TRBD1 (5 bases). Trimming cost V 4 bases and J 0 bases, with 12 bases left between them. CDR3 length: 16 amino acids. CDR1 LGHNA and CDR2 YNFKEQ come from the germline V gene. CDR3 bases: TGTGCCAGCAGCCCAGAAGGGGTCCCAACTAATGAAAAACTGTTTTTT. Translation: CASSPEGVPTNEKLFF.

There are a few counts of this clonotype. The rearrangement joins TRBV30 to TRBJ2-3; 13 bases line up with TRBD2. Trimming took 0 bases from V and 8 from J; bases not matched to a gene: 14. The CDR3 has 18 amino acids. The germline gives CDR1 GTSNPN, CDR2 SVGIG (reference sequence). The CDR3 coding sequence is TGTGCCTGGAGTGTAAAGAGCGGGACTAGCGGGATTGGGGCTACGCAGTATTTT. Residues: CAWSVKSGTSGIGATQYF.

The J gene is TRBJ2-5, the V gene TRBV5-5; D perhaps matches TRBD1 (6 bases). Trimming removed 2 bases from V and 0 bases from J, with 11 bases in between. Germline values: CDR1 SGHKS, CDR2 YYEKEE (reference sequence). This CDR3 has 15 residues. CDR3 region: CASSFPWDNQETQYF. The DNA of the CDR3 is TGTGCCAGCAGCTTCCCCTGGGACAACCAAGAGACCCAGTACTTC. Full variable domain (outside the CDR3, taken from reference TRBV5-5 and TRBJ2-5): DAGVTQSPTHLIKTRGQQVTLRCSPISGHKSVSWYQQVLGQGPQFIFQYYEKEERGRGNFPDRFSARQFPNYSSELNVNALLLGDSALYLCASSFPWDNQETQYFGPGTRLLVL.

This clonotype was counted at least ten times. The J gene is TRBJ2-7, the V gene TRBV4-3, with D uncertain. The germline V gene encodes CDR1 LGHNA and CDR2 YSLEER. The CDR3 runs to 13 residues. V lost 4 bases to trimming and J lost 2 bases, with 9 bases between them. CDR3 sequence: CASSPEATYEQYF. DNA for the CDR3: TGCGCCAGCAGCCCCGAGGCTACCTACGAGCAGTACTTC.

The chain combines TRBV27 with TRBJ2-2, with D possibly matching TRBD1 (6 bases). The germline gives CDR1 MNHEY, CDR2 SMNVEV (reference sequence). The V gene lost 5 bases and the J gene lost 1 base, with 14 bases spanning the gap. This CDR3 is built from 16 residues. The CDR3: CASSTGTSMNTGELFF. CDR3 coding DNA: TGTGCCAGCAGTACCGGGACATCGATGAACACCGGGGAGCTGTTTTTT.

This clonotype was counted only a few times. This CDR3 reads CASKWAGIDEQYF. For the CDR3, the DNA is TGTGCCTCCAAGTGGGCAGGGATCGACGAGCAGTACTTC. The V gene is TRBV27, the J gene TRBJ2-7; D may be TRBD1 (5 bases). Germline CDR1 MNHEY, CDR2 SMNVEV (reference sequence). Trimming took off 11 bases at V and 5 bases at J, with 19 bases between the two ends. The CDR3 extends over 13 amino acids.

The V and J genes are TRBV29-1 and TRBJ1-4; D not resolved. The CDR3 runs 14 residues. Trimming took 5 bases from V and 0 from J, leaving 10 bases between them. CDR1 and CDR2 (germline): SQVTM, ANQGSEA. This CDR3 reads CSVTERATNEKLFF. CDR3 nucleotide sequence: TGCAGCGTTACGGAACGCGCAACTAATGAAAAACTGTTTTTT.

This clonotype was found a few times. The chain is built from TRBV20-1 and TRBJ1-6; D uncertain. Germline-derived CDR1 and CDR2 are DFQATT and SNEGSKA (reference sequence). This CDR3 comprises 15 residues. V lost 3 bases and J 2 bases, leaving 11 bases between the germline ends. CDR3 region: CSARAANTYNSPLHF. CDR3 coding DNA: TGCAGTGCTAGGGCCGCAAATACCTATAATTCACCCCTCCACTTT.

This clonotype was seen a handful of times. The chain is built from TRBV10-3 and TRBJ2-7; unclear D gene. The CDR3 contains 16 residues. Trimming stripped 2 bases from V and 5 bases from J, with 19 bases between. Germline lookup yields CDR1 ENHRY and CDR2 SYGVKD. CDR3 sequence reads: CAISEPSAGLRHEQYF. The CDR3 bases are TGTGCCATCAGTGAGCCCTCGGCAGGTCTCAGGCACGAGCAGTACTTC.

This chain joins TRBV7-2 and TRBJ2-3; TRBD2 matches 7 bases. From germline, CDR1 is SGHTA and CDR2 FQGNSA. The junction had 11 bases not matched to a gene; V was cut back by 5 bases and J by 6 bases. The CDR3 loop spans 15 amino acids. CDR3 coding DNA: TGTGCCAGCAGCCCGAGGGGAGGGGACGGCGATACGCAGTATTTT. It yields the protein CASSPRGGDGDTQYF. The full variable domain, with the rest looked up from reference TRBV7-2 and TRBJ2-3, is GAGVSQSPSNKVTEKGKDVELRCDPISGHTALYWYRQSLGQGLEFLIYFQGNSAPDKSGLPSDRFSAERTGGSVSTLTIQRTQQEDSAVYLCASSPRGGDGDTQYFGPGTRLTVL.

The V call is TRBV5-6, the J call TRBJ1-2; no clear D. The germline gives CDR1 SGHDT, CDR2 YYEEEE. The ends were cut back, 6 bases at V and 4 bases at J, with 13 bases in the middle. The CDR3 covers 13 residues. The CDR3 DNA reads TGTGCCAGCACTCGCGCGGACGCCTATGGCTACACCTTC. This sequence encodes CASTRADAYGYTF.

At least ten counts were recorded for this clonotype. This chain uses TRBV29-1 with TRBJ2-5; possible D gene TRBD2, 6 bases. The V end lost 4 bases, the J end lost 4 bases, and 10 bases lay between the germline ends. The CDR3 sequence is 12 residues long. Per germline, CDR1 SQVTM and CDR2 ANQGSEA. The DNA of the CDR3 is TGCAGCGTTGTCGACGGGGGAGAGACCCAGTACTTC. Its protein is CSVVDGGETQYF.

This clonotype was counted ten times or more. The gene calls are TRBV15 and TRBJ1-2; D gene unclear. V gave up 3 bases and J gave up 4 bases, with 12 bases separating them. The CDR3 sequence is 14 residues long. CDR1 is LNHNV and CDR2 is YYDKDF in the germline V gene (reference sequence). Here the CDR3 reads CATSRAPPPYGYTF. The CDR3 nucleotides are TGTGCCACCAGCAGGGCCCCCCCGCCCTATGGCTACACCTTC.

This clonotype was detected a few times. This rearrangement joins TRBV20-1 to TRBJ2-7, with no clear D. The CDR3 is 12 amino acids. CDR1 is DFQATT, CDR2 SNEGSKA, per germline (reference sequence). Trimming took 5 bases from V and 4 from J, leaving 12 bases between them. The CDR3 reads CSAPMSSYEQYF. The CDR3 coding sequence is TGCAGTGCTCCGATGAGTTCGTACGAGCAGTACTTC.

The rearrangement uses TRBV4-3 and TRBJ1-4; possibly TRBD1 for D (5 bases). Trimming pared 0 bases from V and 4 bases from J, leaving 12 bases between. CDR1 and CDR2 (germline): LGHNA, YSLEER. This CDR3 has 16 residues. The CDR3 is CASSQEGRGFNEKLFF. In DNA, the CDR3 is TGCGCCAGCAGCCAAGAAGGAAGGGGCTTTAATGAAAAACTGTTTTTT.

This clonotype appeared a single time. V and J are TRBV5-6 and TRBJ1-5; D unclear. Trimming removed 0 bases from V and 9 bases from J, with 10 bases in between. From germline, CDR1 is SGHDT and CDR2 YYEEEE. The CDR3 spans 13 residues. CDR3 loop: CASSLGTPGPQHF. DNA of the CDR3: TGTGCCAGCAGCTTGGGGACCCCCGGGCCCCAGCATTTT.

The J gene is TRBJ1-1, the V gene TRBV15, with D perhaps matching TRBD1 (5 bases). The CDR3 contains 15 residues. Trimming cost V 2 bases and J 0 bases, with 10 bases left between them. The V gene's germline CDR1 is LNHNV and CDR2 YYDKDF (reference sequence). As DNA, the CDR3 is TGTGCCACCAGCAGAATGGGACTGATGAACACTGAAGCTTTCTTT. This translates into CATSRMGLMNTEAFF.

This clonotype was detected only a few times. The chain joins TRBV5-1 to TRBJ1-1, with a tentative D call TRBD1 (5 bases). The length of the CDR3 is 14 residues. From germline, CDR1 is SGHRS and CDR2 YFSETQ. The V gene lost 0 bases and the J gene lost 8 bases, with 14 bases spanning the gap. The CDR3 spells CASSLGGLAEEAFF. In nucleotides, the CDR3 is TGCGCCAGCAGCTTGGGGGGGTTAGCGGAGGAAGCTTTCTTT.